Listed below are T cell receptor beta chains from one sample, sequenced in a study of T-cell memory formation after mild COVID-19. One entry per CDR3 protein results from TCRdb running MiXCR on the 5' RACE reads. The repertoire holds roughly 150,000 distinct CDR3 sequences, 10% to 15% seen once, with approximately 3.4% in the top ten. Sequencing was performed on PBMCs or a T cell subset sorted from them (not recorded which). All receptors come from a man aged 18 to 29 who had mild COVID-19 (a few samples of this study predate the infection). Cell type and time point are not known. CDR3s include the opening cysteine and the closing phenylalanine or tryptophan. A D gene is named only where the DNA matches it firmly. Clone size is given for some rows only: seen once, a few or many times, or a class if the clone is expanded.

TRBV20-1	few	TRBJ2-4	NA	CSARGPPFSKNIQYF	TGCAGTGCCCGGGGCCCGCCATTTTCCAAAAACATTCAGTACTTC
TRBV5-1	NA	TRBJ1-5	NA	CASSDGSKNQPQHF	TGCGCCAGCAGCGATGGGTCGAAAAATCAGCCCCAGCATTTT
TRBV6-6	NA	TRBJ1-5	NA	CASSYSQGRQPQHF	TGTGCCAGCAGTTACTCCCAGGGGCGTCAGCCCCAGCATTTT
TRBV19	few	TRBJ1-2	NA	CASNRDLNYGYTF	TGTGCCAGTAACAGGGACCTTAACTATGGCTACACCTTC
TRBV4-2	few	TRBJ1-1	NA	CASSQDIQRAFVAFF	TGTGCCAGCAGCCAAGATATTCAGCGAGCCTTTGTAGCTTTCTTT
TRBV25-1	NA	TRBJ2-3	NA	CASQHTGESTDTQYF	TGTGCCAGCCAACACACGGGGGAAAGCACAGATACGCAGTATTTT
TRBV29-1	NA	TRBJ1-1	NA	CSGMTGNTEAFF	TGCAGCGGCATGACGGGAAACACTGAAGCTTTCTTT
TRBV12-3/TRBV12-4	once	TRBJ1-1	NA	CASSLGQTKAFF	TGTGCCAGCAGCCTCGGACAGACTAAAGCTTTCTTT
TRBV5-5	once	TRBJ1-2	NA	CASSAQDTGGYTF	TGTGCCAGCAGCGCCCAGGACACGGGGGGCTACACCTTC
TRBV5-1	few	TRBJ1-1	TRBD1	CASSLQGELTEAFF	TGCGCCAGCAGCCTCCAGGGGGAATTGACTGAAGCTTTCTTT
TRBV9	few	TRBJ2-7	NA	CASGRGPSYEQYF	TGTGCCAGCGGCCGGGGTCCGTCCTACGAGCAGTACTTC
TRBV20-1	few	TRBJ1-1	NA	CSARALDAEAFF	TGCAGTGCTAGAGCCCTAGACGCTGAAGCTTTCTTT
TRBV6-2/TRBV6-3	NA	TRBJ2-6	NA	CASRRVSGLWGANVLTF	TGTGCCAGCAGGAGGGTTTCGGGACTCTGGGGGGCCAACGTCCTGACTTTC
TRBV7-2	NA	TRBJ2-5	TRBD2	CASSLWGGGQTQYF	TGTGCCAGCAGCTTATGGGGGGGAGGGCAGACCCAGTACTTC
TRBV25-1	few	TRBJ1-1	NA	CASSGWRGGTEAFF	TGTGCCAGCAGTGGGTGGAGGGGAGGCACTGAAGCTTTCTTT
TRBV9	few	TRBJ2-3	NA	CASSLIEDTQYF	TGTGCCAGCAGCCTTATTGAAGATACGCAGTATTTT
TRBV12-3/TRBV12-4	NA	TRBJ1-5	NA	CASSFETQPQHF	TGTGCCAGCAGTTTTGAGACTCAGCCCCAGCATTTT
TRBV11-2	few	TRBJ2-5	TRBD2	CASSRRGLAGGETQYF	TGTGCCAGCAGTCGTAGGGGGCTAGCGGGAGGAGAGACCCAGTACTTC
TRBV7-2	few	TRBJ1-1	NA	CASSLGVGTEAFF	TGTGCCAGCAGCTTAGGAGTCGGCACTGAAGCTTTCTTT
TRBV7-2	few	TRBJ2-5	TRBD2	CASSWGLAGGPQETQYF	TGTGCCAGCAGCTGGGGACTAGCGGGGGGGCCCCAAGAGACCCAGTACTTC
TRBV14	few	TRBJ2-4	NA	CASSQLAEDIQYF	TGTGCCAGCAGCCAATTAGCCGAGGACATTCAGTACTTC
TRBV7-9	NA	TRBJ2-3	TRBD2	CASSPYRLAGTDTQYF	TGTGCCAGCAGTCCCTATCGACTAGCGGGGACAGATACGCAGTATTTT
TRBV3-1	few	TRBJ2-4	TRBD2	CASSFIAGGNIQYF	TGTGCCAGCAGCTTCATAGCGGGCGGAAACATTCAGTACTTC
TRBV5-1	many	TRBJ2-5	NA	CASSLGAGKETQYF	TGCGCCAGCAGCTTAGGAGCCGGGAAAGAGACCCAGTACTTC
TRBV7-2	few	TRBJ1-4	NA	CASSLGVSANEKLFF	TGTGCCAGCAGCTTGGGTGTCTCAGCTAATGAAAAACTGTTTTTT
TRBV4-3	NA	TRBJ2-2	TRBD1	CASSQGTGYNTGELFF	TGCGCCAGCAGCCAAGGGACAGGGTATAACACCGGGGAGCTGTTTTTT
TRBV5-8	many	TRBJ2-3	NA	CASSSGTQVEDTQYF	TGTGCCAGCAGCTCCGGGACCCAGGTGGAAGATACGCAGTATTTT
TRBV6-2/TRBV6-3	few	TRBJ2-1	NA	CASRPRQGGNEQFF	TGTGCCAGCAGACCAAGACAGGGAGGCAATGAGCAGTTCTTC
TRBV7-2	NA	TRBJ1-1	TRBD1	CASSRTGAGTEAFF	TGTGCCAGCAGCAGAACAGGGGCGGGTACTGAAGCTTTCTTT
TRBV3-1	NA	TRBJ1-1	TRBD1	CASSRTGIDTEAFF	TGTGCCAGCAGCCGGACAGGGATCGACACTGAAGCTTTCTTT
TRBV18	few	TRBJ2-1	NA	CASSPVGSGNEQFF	TGTGCCAGCTCACCAGTGGGGTCGGGCAATGAGCAGTTCTTC
TRBV5-8	few	TRBJ2-6	NA	CASSRRGAGGANVLTF	TGTGCCAGCAGCAGGAGGGGAGCGGGTGGGGCCAACGTCCTGACTTTC
TRBV5-1	NA	TRBJ1-2	NA	CASSTNRVEGYTF	TGCGCCAGCAGCACGAACAGGGTCGAGGGCTACACCTTC
TRBV6-2/TRBV6-3	few	TRBJ2-5	NA	CATGQVETQYF	TGTGCCACTGGGCAGGTAGAGACCCAGTACTTC
TRBV15	few	TRBJ2-5	TRBD1	CATSKGGQGLRETQYF	TGTGCCACCAGCAAAGGGGGACAGGGTTTGAGGGAGACCCAGTACTTC
TRBV29-1	NA	TRBJ2-3	TRBD2	CSVQPGSGGDTQYF	TGCAGCGTCCAGCCGGGATCCGGGGGGGATACGCAGTATTTT
TRBV7-2	NA	TRBJ2-5	NA	CASTRAWGETQYF	TGTGCCAGCACCAGAGCTTGGGGAGAGACCCAGTACTTC
TRBV7-2	NA	TRBJ2-3	NA	CASSFRNTQYF	TGTGCCAGCAGCTTCCGGAATACGCAGTATTTT
TRBV20-1	NA	TRBJ1-1	NA	CSAERQARATEAFF	TGCAGTGCGGAACGGCAGGCGCGGGCCACTGAAGCTTTCTTT
TRBV29-1	NA	TRBJ2-7	NA	CSVGYSRYEQYF	TGCAGCGTTGGGTACTCCCGTTACGAGCAGTACTTC
TRBV6-2/TRBV6-3	NA	TRBJ1-5	NA	CASTPGGGGNQPQHF	TGTGCCAGCACCCCAGGTGGGGGGGGCAATCAGCCCCAGCATTTT
TRBV5-1	few	TRBJ1-2	TRBD1	CASSLAVDRGHDGYTF	TGCGCCAGCAGCTTGGCCGTTGACAGGGGGCATGACGGCTACACCTTC
TRBV20-1	NA	TRBJ1-5	TRBD1	CSASGQGIGSNQPQHF	TGCAGTGCCTCTGGACAGGGTATTGGGAGCAATCAGCCCCAGCATTTT
TRBV20-1	many	TRBJ2-7	TRBD2	CSALSGGATEQYF	TGCAGTGCCCTTAGCGGGGGGGCCACCGAGCAGTACTTC
TRBV11-2	many	TRBJ2-1	TRBD2	CASSLSSGGNEQFF	TGTGCCAGCAGCTTATCTAGCGGGGGTAATGAGCAGTTCTTC
TRBV20-1	NA	TRBJ1-5	NA	CSAGAGGAQPQHF	TGCAGTGCTGGGGCGGGGGGAGCCCAGCCCCAGCATTTT
TRBV7-2	NA	TRBJ1-5	TRBD1	CASSSRTGRNSNQPQHF	TGTGCCAGCAGCTCCCGGACAGGAAGAAATAGCAATCAGCCCCAGCATTTT
TRBV12-3/TRBV12-4	NA	TRBJ2-6	NA	CASSFASGANVLTF	TGTGCCAGCAGTTTTGCCTCTGGGGCCAACGTCCTGACTTTC
TRBV6-5	few	TRBJ1-1	NA	CASSPTGVNTEAFF	TGTGCCAGCAGTCCAACAGGAGTGAACACTGAAGCTTTCTTT
TRBV9	few	TRBJ2-2	NA	CASSVSLGGQPNTGELFF	TGTGCCAGCAGCGTTTCGTTGGGTGGACAGCCGAACACCGGGGAGCTGTTTTTT
TRBV5-1	few	TRBJ1-1	NA	CASTPTGGDTEAFF	TGCGCCAGCACCCCGACGGGTGGAGACACTGAAGCTTTCTTT
TRBV29-1	NA	TRBJ2-2	NA	CSAVGVGNTGELFF	TGCAGCGCCGTCGGGGTGGGGAACACCGGGGAGCTGTTTTTT